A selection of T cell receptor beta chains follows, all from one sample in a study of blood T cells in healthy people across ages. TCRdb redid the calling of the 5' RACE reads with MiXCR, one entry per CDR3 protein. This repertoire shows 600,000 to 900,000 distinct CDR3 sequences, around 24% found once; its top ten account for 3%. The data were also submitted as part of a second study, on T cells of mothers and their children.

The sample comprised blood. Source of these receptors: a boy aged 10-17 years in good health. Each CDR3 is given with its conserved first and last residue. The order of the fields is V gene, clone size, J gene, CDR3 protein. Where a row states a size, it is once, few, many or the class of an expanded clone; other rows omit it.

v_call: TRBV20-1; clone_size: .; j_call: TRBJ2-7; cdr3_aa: CSAKPGLASYEQYF
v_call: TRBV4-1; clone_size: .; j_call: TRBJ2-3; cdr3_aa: CASSQVGQDTDTQYF
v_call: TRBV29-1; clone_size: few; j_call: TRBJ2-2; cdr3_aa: CSVESGHAGELFF
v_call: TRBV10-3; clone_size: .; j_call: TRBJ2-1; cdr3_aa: CAISAGDRGNEQFF
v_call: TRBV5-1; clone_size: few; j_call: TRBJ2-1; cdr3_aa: CASSKGTSGGSYNEQFF
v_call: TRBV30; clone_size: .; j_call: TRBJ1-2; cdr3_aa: CAWSADRANYGYTF
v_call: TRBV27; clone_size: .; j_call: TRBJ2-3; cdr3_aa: CASSLYGGSGDPTDTQYF
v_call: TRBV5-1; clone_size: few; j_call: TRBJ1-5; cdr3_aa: CASSSTGRESPQHF
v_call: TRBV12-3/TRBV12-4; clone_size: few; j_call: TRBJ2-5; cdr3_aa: CASRITQGLGETQHF
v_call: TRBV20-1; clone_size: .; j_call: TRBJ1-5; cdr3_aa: CSARDGGGSNQPQHF
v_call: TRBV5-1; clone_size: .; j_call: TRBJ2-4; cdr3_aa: CASSSQEETKNIQYF
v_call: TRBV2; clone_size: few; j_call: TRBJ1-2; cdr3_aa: CASSEESGYTF
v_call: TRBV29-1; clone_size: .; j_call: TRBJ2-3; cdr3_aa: CSVGRTSGASDTQYF
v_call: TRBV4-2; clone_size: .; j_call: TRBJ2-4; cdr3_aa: CASSPILAAKNIQYF
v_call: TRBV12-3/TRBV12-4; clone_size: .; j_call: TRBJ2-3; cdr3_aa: CASRIADTQYF
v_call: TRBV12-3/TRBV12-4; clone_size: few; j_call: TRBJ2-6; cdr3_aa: CASSFPREEQRLSGANVLTF
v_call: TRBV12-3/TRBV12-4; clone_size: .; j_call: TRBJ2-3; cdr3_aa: CASTLSGGSTDTQYF
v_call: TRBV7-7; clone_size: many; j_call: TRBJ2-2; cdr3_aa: CASSRQGAGELFF
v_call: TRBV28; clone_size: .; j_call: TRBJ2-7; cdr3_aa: CASKPGEYPSYEQYF
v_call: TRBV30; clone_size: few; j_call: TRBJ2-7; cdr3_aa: CAWSRDRAPEQYF
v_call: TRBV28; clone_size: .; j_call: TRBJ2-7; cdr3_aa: CASSLITGWYEQYF
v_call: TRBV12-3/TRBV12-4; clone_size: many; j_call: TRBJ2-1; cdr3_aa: CASSSTSGYNEQFF
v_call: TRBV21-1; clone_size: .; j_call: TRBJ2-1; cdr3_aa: CASSKDPTGGNEQFF
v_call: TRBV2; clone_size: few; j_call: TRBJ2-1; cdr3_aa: CASSLNEQLF
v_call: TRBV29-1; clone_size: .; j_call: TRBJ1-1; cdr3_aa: CSVGQGEVTEAFF
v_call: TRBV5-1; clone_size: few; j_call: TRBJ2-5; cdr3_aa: CASSIWTGQETQYF
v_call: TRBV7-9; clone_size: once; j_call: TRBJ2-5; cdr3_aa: CASSPAGLQTQYF
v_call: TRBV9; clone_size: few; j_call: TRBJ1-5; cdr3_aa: CASSVGAGGSQPQHF
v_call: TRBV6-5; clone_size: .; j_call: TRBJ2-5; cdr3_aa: CATTTGDETQYF
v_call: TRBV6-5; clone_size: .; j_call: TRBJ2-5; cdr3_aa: CASSRPGQQETQYF
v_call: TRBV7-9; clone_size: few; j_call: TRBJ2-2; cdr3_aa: CASSPGAGQNTGELFF
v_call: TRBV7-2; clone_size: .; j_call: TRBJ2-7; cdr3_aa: CASSPGGTENYEQYF
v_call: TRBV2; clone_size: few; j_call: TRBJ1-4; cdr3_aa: CATERGPNEKLFF
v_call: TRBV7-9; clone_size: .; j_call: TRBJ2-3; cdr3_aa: CASRIETDTQYF
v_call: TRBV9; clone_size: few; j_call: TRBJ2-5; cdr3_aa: CASSVATGEQETQYF
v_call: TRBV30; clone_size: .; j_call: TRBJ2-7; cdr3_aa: CAWSAGQGLRKQYF
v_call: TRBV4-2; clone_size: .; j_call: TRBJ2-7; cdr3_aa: CASSRRTGEQYF
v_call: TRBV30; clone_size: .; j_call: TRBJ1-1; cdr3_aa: CAWSVATGAFF
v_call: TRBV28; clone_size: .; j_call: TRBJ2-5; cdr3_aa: CASNRLDQETQYF
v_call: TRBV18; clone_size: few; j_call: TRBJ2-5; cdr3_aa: CASSPRLAGAETQYF
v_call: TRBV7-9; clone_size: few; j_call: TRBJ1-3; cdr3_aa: CASSLRSGVADTIYF
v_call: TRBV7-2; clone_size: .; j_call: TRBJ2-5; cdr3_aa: CASSPASEETQYF
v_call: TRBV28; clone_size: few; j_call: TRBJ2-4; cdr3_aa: CASSYRGRRAKNIQYF
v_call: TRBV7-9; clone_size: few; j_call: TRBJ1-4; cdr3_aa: CASSPFQGANEKLFF
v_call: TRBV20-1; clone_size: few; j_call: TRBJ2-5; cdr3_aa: CSARLAGGPLETQYF
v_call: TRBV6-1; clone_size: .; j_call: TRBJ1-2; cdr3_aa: CASSEVRGAYGYTF